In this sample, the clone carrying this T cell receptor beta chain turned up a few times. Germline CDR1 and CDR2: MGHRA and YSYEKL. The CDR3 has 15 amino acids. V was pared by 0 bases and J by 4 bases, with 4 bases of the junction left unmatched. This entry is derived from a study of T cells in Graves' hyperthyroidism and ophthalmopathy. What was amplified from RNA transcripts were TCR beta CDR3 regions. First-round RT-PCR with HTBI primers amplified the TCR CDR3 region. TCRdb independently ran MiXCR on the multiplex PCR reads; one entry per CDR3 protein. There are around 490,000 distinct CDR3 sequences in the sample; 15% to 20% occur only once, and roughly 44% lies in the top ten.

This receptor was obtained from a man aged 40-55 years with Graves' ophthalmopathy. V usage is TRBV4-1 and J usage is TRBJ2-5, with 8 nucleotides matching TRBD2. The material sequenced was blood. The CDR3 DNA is TGCGCCAGCAGCCAAGATCGGGGGGGCATAGAGACCCAGTACTTC. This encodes CASSQDRGGIETQYF.